This T cell receptor (beta chain) emerged from a study of cytomegalovirus exposure and HLA in healthy donors. Donors were drawn from the approximately 120-subject validation cohort, separate from the approximately 680-subject first cohort. J lost 3 bases, V lost 6 bases, and 7 bases had no gene match. There are 13 residues in the CDR3. Germline-derived CDR1 and CDR2 are SQVTM and ANQGSEA. Clones were sequenced by immunoSEQ multiplex PCR, and TCRdb holds only the in-frame ones, with some missing. This sample has about 240,000 clones; roughly 86% occur once, and the top ten carry roughly 1.2%. Study-wide results and limits: It was confirmed in vitro that three of the CMV-associated chains were specific for CMV antigens. Rarity held for most TCR sequences, but there were some public TCRs that occurred in many donors. Approximately 160 TCR beta chains were listed as cytomegalovirus-associated.

In regard to this clone: Its antigen is unidentified.

The material sequenced was PBMCs. V gene TRBV29-1 combines with J gene TRBJ2-7, with 8 bases matching TRBD1. The sequence derives from a woman younger than 45 in good health and CMV-seropositive. CDR3 in DNA: TGCAGCGTCCGCACAGGGGGAAACTACGAGCAGTACTTC. This encodes CSVRTGGNYEQYF.